A selection of T cell receptor beta chains follows, all from one sample in a study of cytomegalovirus exposure and HLA in healthy donors. Data came from immunoSEQ multiplex PCR; TCRdb stores just in-frame clones and leaves some out. The sample holds more than 85,000 clones; approximately 91% are singletons and the top ten take roughly 2.1%. The sequencing sample was made of PBMCs. These receptors were collected from a woman in her late teens or twenties in good health and CMV-seronegative. Each CDR3 is given with its conserved first and last residue. The order of the fields is CDR3 length, D gene, clone size, V gene, J gene, CDR3 DNA, CDR3 protein. A D gene is named only where the DNA matches it firmly. A clone size is listed for some rows: how often the clone was seen (once, few, many), or a class if it is expanded.

length: 13
D: .
size: .
V: TRBV13
J: TRBJ2-2
DNA: TGTGCCAGCAGCTTACAGGACACCGGGGAGCTGTTTTTT
CDR3: CASSLQDTGELFF

length: 16
D: .
size: .
V: TRBV4-3
J: TRBJ1-4
DNA: TGCGCCAGCAGCCAACGGGGGGGCGCAACTAATGAAAAACTGTTTTTT
CDR3: CASSQRGGATNEKLFF

length: 17
D: .
size: .
V: TRBV27
J: TRBJ2-1
DNA: TGTGCCAGCAGTCCCTCCCCCCGGGGTTACCGCTTGAATGAGCAGTTCTTC
CDR3: CASSPSPRGYRLNEQFF

length: 14
D: TRBD1
size: .
V: TRBV25-1
J: TRBJ1-6
DNA: TGTGCCAGCAGTGACAGCAGGGGGGCTGTAACCCTCCACTTT
CDR3: CASSDSRGAVTLHF

length: 15
D: TRBD2
size: .
V: TRBV13
J: TRBJ2-7
DNA: TGTGCCAGCAGCCCTGCCTGGCGGGGGGCGAACGAGCAGTACTTC
CDR3: CASSPAWRGANEQYF

length: 14
D: .
size: .
V: TRBV5-6
J: TRBJ2-3
DNA: TGTGCCAGCAGAGAGGGACATTACACAGATACGCAGTATTTT
CDR3: CASREGHYTDTQYF

length: 17
D: .
size: .
V: TRBV19
J: TRBJ2-2
DNA: TGTGCCAGTAATGGTCCCCTTGGCGGTCGCGGGACCGGGGAGCTGTTTTTT
CDR3: CASNGPLGGRGTGELFF

length: 14
D: .
size: .
V: TRBV11-3
J: TRBJ2-7
DNA: TGTGCCACCTGCGTCGGCAGAGCGAACTACGAGCAGTACTTC
CDR3: CATCVGRANYEQYF

length: 16
D: TRBD2
size: .
V: TRBV6-6
J: TRBJ2-1
DNA: TGTGCCAGCAGTTACGAGTTAGCGGGGGGAGACAATGAGCAGTTCTTC
CDR3: CASSYELAGGDNEQFF

length: 14
D: TRBD1
size: .
V: TRBV28
J: TRBJ2-7
DNA: TGTGCCAGCAGTAATTTCGGGACAGCCTACGAGCAGTACTTC
CDR3: CASSNFGTAYEQYF

length: 15
D: TRBD1
size: .
V: TRBV7-2
J: TRBJ2-2
DNA: TGTGCCAGCAGACCGGGACAGATTAACACCGGGGAGCTGTTTTTT
CDR3: CASRPGQINTGELFF

length: 15
D: .
size: .
V: TRBV11-3
J: TRBJ2-1
DNA: TGTGCCAGCAGCTTACCAGGGGTCTCCTACAATGAGCAGTTCTTC
CDR3: CASSLPGVSYNEQFF

length: 16
D: TRBD2
size: once
V: TRBV5-4
J: TRBJ2-1
DNA: TGTGCCAGCAGCGTCACTAGCGGGGCCAGGGGGGATGAGCAGTTCTTC
CDR3: CASSVTSGARGDEQFF

length: 14
D: .
size: .
V: TRBV7-6
J: TRBJ2-2
DNA: TGTGCCAGCGGACAGCAGCCTCACACCGGGGAGCTGTTTTTT
CDR3: CASGQQPHTGELFF

length: 13
D: .
size: .
V: TRBV29-1
J: TRBJ1-2
DNA: TGCAGCGATATGGACACAGCTAACTATGGCTACACCTTC
CDR3: CSDMDTANYGYTF

length: 15
D: .
size: .
V: TRBV5-1
J: TRBJ2-7
DNA: TGCGCCAGCAGCTTGGCCGCCGGGATCTCCTACGAGCAGTACTTC
CDR3: CASSLAAGISYEQYF

length: 13
D: .
size: once
V: TRBV7-6
J: TRBJ1-2
DNA: TGTGCCAGCACCTCCTTTTCGGGATTTGGCTACACCTTC
CDR3: CASTSFSGFGYTF

length: 16
D: .
size: once
V: TRBV29-1
J: TRBJ2-6
DNA: TGCAGCGTTGATTCGTGGAGTACGTCTGGGGCCAACGTCCTGACTTTC
CDR3: CSVDSWSTSGANVLTF

length: 20
D: .
size: .
V: TRBV7-8
J: TRBJ2-7
DNA: TGTGCCAGCAGCTTAACGTCTAGGACGGTACAGGGTAAGGATGCATACGAGCAGTACTTC
CDR3: CASSLTSRTVQGKDAYEQYF

length: 14
D: .
size: once
V: TRBV15
J: TRBJ2-1
DNA: TGTGCCACCAGGTTTGGACAAGGGTTTGATGAGCAGTTCTTC
CDR3: CATRFGQGFDEQFF

length: 14
D: .
size: .
V: TRBV6-5
J: TRBJ2-1
DNA: TGTGCCAGCATCAAGGACCCTACTAGCAATGAGCAGTTCTTC
CDR3: CASIKDPTSNEQFF

length: 14
D: .
size: .
V: TRBV7-2
J: TRBJ1-3
DNA: TGTGCCAGCAGCCCCTACGGGGGTAGAAACACCATATATTTT
CDR3: CASSPYGGRNTIYF

length: 14
D: .
size: .
V: TRBV28
J: TRBJ2-4
DNA: TGTGCCAGCAGTCTATCAGGTTCGAAAAACATTCAGTACTTC
CDR3: CASSLSGSKNIQYF

length: 15
D: .
size: few
V: TRBV27
J: TRBJ1-3
DNA: TGTGCCAGCAGTTCCCTGACAGTAACAGGAAACACCATATATTTT
CDR3: CASSSLTVTGNTIYF

length: 15
D: .
size: .
V: TRBV15
J: TRBJ2-5
DNA: TGTGCCACCAGCCGAAGACAGGCCCTCGGGGAGACCCAGTACTTC
CDR3: CATSRRQALGETQYF

length: 12
D: .
size: once
V: TRBV28
J: TRBJ2-7
DNA: TGTGCCAGCAGCCCCCTCGGGTACGAGCAGTACTTC
CDR3: CASSPLGYEQYF

length: 13
D: .
size: .
V: TRBV28
J: TRBJ1-1
DNA: TGTGCCAGCAGTCTTATAGGGGACACTGAAGCTTTCTTT
CDR3: CASSLIGDTEAFF

length: 15
D: .
size: .
V: TRBV18
J: TRBJ1-5
DNA: TGTGCCAGCTCAACCGGGAGTTATAGCAATCAGCCCCAGCATTTT
CDR3: CASSTGSYSNQPQHF

length: 10
D: TRBD2
size: few
V: TRBV5-1
J: TRBJ2-7
DNA: TGCGCCAGCACCGGGGGGGAGCAGTACTTC
CDR3: CASTGGEQYF

length: 14
D: .
size: .
V: TRBV5-6
J: TRBJ1-5
DNA: TGTGCCAGCAGCTTATGGCATAGCAATCAGCCCCAGCATTTT
CDR3: CASSLWHSNQPQHF

length: 15
D: TRBD1
size: .
V: TRBV2
J: TRBJ2-1
DNA: TGTGCCAGCAGCTTGACAGGGGGCGGCTACAATGAGCAGTTCTTC
CDR3: CASSLTGGGYNEQFF

length: 13
D: TRBD1
size: once
V: TRBV5-4
J: TRBJ1-2
DNA: TGTGCCAGCAGTGAGGGGGCCAACTATGGCTACACCTTC
CDR3: CASSEGANYGYTF

length: 11
D: .
size: .
V: TRBV6-5
J: TRBJ2-1
DNA: TGTGCCAGCAGCTTTTACAATGAGCAGTTCTTC
CDR3: CASSFYNEQFF

length: 14
D: .
size: few
V: TRBV4-2
J: TRBJ2-7
DNA: TGTGCCAGCAGCCAAGATGCAGCGTCCTACGAGCAGTACTTC
CDR3: CASSQDAASYEQYF

length: 15
D: .
size: few
V: TRBV6-5
J: TRBJ2-2
DNA: TGTGCCAGCAGTTACTTGACTGACAACACCGGGGAGCTGTTTTTT
CDR3: CASSYLTDNTGELFF

length: 12
D: .
size: few
V: TRBV11-2
J: TRBJ2-7
DNA: TGTGCCAGCAGCCACAGGGAGCCTAAGCAGTACTTC
CDR3: CASSHREPKQYF

length: 14
D: .
size: .
V: TRBV6-5
J: TRBJ2-6
DNA: TGTGCCAGCAGTCTAGACTCTGGGGCCAACGTCCTGACTTTC
CDR3: CASSLDSGANVLTF

length: 17
D: .
size: .
V: TRBV15
J: TRBJ1-2
DNA: TGTGCCACCAGCAGAGGGGATTCAGGGCGCGCTAACTATGGCTACACCTTC
CDR3: CATSRGDSGRANYGYTF

length: 17
D: TRBD2
size: .
V: TRBV6-1
J: TRBJ2-1
DNA: TGTGCCAGCAGTGAAAACCTTTTTGCGGGGGGTTACAATGAGCAGTTCTTC
CDR3: CASSENLFAGGYNEQFF

length: 15
D: .
size: .
V: TRBV28
J: TRBJ2-7
DNA: TGTGCCAGCAGAAACTCAGGGGTTCCCGGCTACGAGCAGTACTTC
CDR3: CASRNSGVPGYEQYF

length: 17
D: TRBD1
size: .
V: TRBV28
J: TRBJ1-1
DNA: TGTGCCAGCAGGCTCCTGACCTACCTCGGACAGGGGACTGAAGCTTTCTTT
CDR3: CASRLLTYLGQGTEAFF

length: 17
D: .
size: once
V: TRBV5-1
J: TRBJ1-1
DNA: TGCGCCAGCAGCTTGGACGCCCACAGGGAATGGAACACTGAAGCTTTCTTT
CDR3: CASSLDAHREWNTEAFF

length: 18
D: TRBD2
size: .
V: TRBV5-1
J: TRBJ2-3
DNA: TGCGCCAGCAGCTTGGGAGGTATGGCGGGGGGTATCACAGATACGCAGTATTTT
CDR3: CASSLGGMAGGITDTQYF

length: 15
D: .
size: .
V: TRBV5-4
J: TRBJ2-7
DNA: TGTGCCAGCAGTCCCGACTTTTCGCTTTCCTACGAGCAGTACTTC
CDR3: CASSPDFSLSYEQYF

length: 14
D: TRBD1
size: .
V: TRBV19
J: TRBJ1-1
DNA: TGTGCCAGTAGTATAAGGGGGCGGGATACTGAAGCTTTCTTT
CDR3: CASSIRGRDTEAFF

length: 13
D: .
size: .
V: TRBV6-5
J: TRBJ1-1
DNA: TGTGCCAGCAGTGAGGCATTGAACACTGAAGCTTTCTTT
CDR3: CASSEALNTEAFF

length: 13
D: TRBD1
size: many
V: TRBV6-1
J: TRBJ1-4
DNA: TGTGCCAGCCGGGACAGGGAAGCGGAAAAACTGTTTTTT
CDR3: CASRDREAEKLFF

length: 13
D: .
size: .
V: TRBV4-3
J: TRBJ1-1
DNA: TGCGCCAGCAGCGTTAGGGGAAGTGCAAAAGCTTTCTTT
CDR3: CASSVRGSAKAFF

length: 19
D: TRBD2
size: .
V: TRBV28
J: TRBJ2-6
DNA: TGTGCCAGCAGTTTCCCCGGGACTAGCGGGGACCATGGGGCCAACGTCCTGACTTTC
CDR3: CASSFPGTSGDHGANVLTF

length: 18
D: .
size: .
V: TRBV5-6
J: TRBJ2-1
DNA: TGTGCCAGCAGCTTTTCGAGGGGGCTGGGACTTAATAAGTATGAGCAGTTCTTC
CDR3: CASSFSRGLGLNKYEQFF